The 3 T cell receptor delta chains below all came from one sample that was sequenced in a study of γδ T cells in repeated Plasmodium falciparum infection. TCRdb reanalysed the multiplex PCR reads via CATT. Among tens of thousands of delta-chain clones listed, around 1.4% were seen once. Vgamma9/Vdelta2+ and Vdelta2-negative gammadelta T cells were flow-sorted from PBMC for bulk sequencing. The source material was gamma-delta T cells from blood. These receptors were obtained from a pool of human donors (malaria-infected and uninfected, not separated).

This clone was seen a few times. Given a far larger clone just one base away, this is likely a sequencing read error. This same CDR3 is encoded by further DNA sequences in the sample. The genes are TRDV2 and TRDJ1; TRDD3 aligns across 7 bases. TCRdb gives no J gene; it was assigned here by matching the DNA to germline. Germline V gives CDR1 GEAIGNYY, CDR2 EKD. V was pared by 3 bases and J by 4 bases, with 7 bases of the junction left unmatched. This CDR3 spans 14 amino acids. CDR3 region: CACDLGGDVDKLIF. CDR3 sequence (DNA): TGTGCCTGTGACCTGGGGGGGGACGTCGATAAACTCATCTTT.

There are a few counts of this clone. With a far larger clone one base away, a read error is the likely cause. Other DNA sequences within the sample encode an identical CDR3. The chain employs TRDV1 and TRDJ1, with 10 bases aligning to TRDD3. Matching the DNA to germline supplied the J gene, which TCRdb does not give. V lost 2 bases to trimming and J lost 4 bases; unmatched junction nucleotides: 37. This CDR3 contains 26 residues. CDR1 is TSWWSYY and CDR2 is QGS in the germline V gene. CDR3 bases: TGTGCTCTTGGGGAAAACGTTCGTTCCTTCCCCTTTACCTATCTTCACTGGGGGATCGGCTTCGATAAACTCATCTTT. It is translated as CALGENVRSFPFTYLHWGIGFDKLIF.

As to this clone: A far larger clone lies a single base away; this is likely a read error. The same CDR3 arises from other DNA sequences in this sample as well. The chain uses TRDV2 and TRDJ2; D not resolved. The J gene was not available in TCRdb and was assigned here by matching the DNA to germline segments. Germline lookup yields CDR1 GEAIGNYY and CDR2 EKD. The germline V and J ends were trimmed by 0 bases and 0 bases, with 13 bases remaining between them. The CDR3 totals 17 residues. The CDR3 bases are TGTGCCTGTGACACCGGCCGGGCGCTAGCTTTGACAGCACAACTCTTCTTT. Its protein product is CACDTGRALALTAQLFF.